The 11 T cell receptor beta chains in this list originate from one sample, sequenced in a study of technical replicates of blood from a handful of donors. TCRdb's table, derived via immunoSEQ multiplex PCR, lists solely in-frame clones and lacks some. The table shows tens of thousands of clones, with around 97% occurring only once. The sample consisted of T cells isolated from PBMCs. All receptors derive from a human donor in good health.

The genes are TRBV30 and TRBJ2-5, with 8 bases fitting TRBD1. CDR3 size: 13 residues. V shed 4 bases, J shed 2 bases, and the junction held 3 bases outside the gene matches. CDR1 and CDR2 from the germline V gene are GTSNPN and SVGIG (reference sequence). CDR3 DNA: TGTGCCTGGACAGGGGGCTTTCAAGAGACCCAGTACTTC. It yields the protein CAWTGGFQETQYF.

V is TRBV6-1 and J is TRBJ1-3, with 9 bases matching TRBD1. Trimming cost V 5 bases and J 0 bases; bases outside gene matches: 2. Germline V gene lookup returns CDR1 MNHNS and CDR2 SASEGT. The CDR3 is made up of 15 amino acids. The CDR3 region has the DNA TGTGCCAGCAGTTGGACAGGGGCCTCTGGAAACACCATATATTTT. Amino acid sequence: CASSWTGASGNTIYF.

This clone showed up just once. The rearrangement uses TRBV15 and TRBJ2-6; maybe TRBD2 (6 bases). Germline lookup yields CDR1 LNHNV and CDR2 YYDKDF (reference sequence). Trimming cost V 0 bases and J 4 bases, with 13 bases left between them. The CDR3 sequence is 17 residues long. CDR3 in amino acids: CATSRDYGGLGANVLTF. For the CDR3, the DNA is TGTGCCACCAGCAGAGATTACGGGGGTCTGGGGGCCAACGTCCTGACTTTC.

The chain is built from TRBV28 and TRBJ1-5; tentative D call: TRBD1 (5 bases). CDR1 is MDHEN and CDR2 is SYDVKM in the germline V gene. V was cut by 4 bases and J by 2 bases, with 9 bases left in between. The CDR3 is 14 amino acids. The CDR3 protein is CASSSDRRNQPQHF. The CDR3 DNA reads TGTGCCAGCAGTTCAGACAGACGCAATCAGCCCCAGCATTTT. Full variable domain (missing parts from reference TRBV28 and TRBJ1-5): DVKVTQSSRYLVKRTGEKVFLECVQDMDHENMFWYRQDPGLGLRLIYFSYDVKMKEKGDIPEGYSVSREKKERFSLILESASTNQTSMYLCASSSDRRNQPQHFGDGTRLSIL.

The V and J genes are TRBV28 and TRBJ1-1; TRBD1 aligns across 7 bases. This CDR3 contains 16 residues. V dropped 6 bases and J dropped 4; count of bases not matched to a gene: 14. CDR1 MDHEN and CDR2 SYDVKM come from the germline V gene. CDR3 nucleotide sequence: TGTGCCAGCAGACAGGGGTTTCTATCAGTGTCCACTGAAGCTTTCTTT. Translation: CASRQGFLSVSTEAFF.

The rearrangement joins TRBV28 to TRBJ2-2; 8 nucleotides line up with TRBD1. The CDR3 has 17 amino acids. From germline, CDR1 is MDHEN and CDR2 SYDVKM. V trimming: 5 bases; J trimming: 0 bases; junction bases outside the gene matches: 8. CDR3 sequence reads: CASSRGGTGANTGELFF. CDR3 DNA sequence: TGTGCCAGCAGTCGTGGCGGGACAGGCGCGAACACCGGGGAGCTGTTTTTT. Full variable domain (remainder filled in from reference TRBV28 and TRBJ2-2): DVKVTQSSRYLVKRTGEKVFLECVQDMDHENMFWYRQDPGLGLRLIYFSYDVKMKEKGDIPEGYSVSREKKERFSLILESASTNQTSMYLCASSRGGTGANTGELFFGEGSRLTVL.

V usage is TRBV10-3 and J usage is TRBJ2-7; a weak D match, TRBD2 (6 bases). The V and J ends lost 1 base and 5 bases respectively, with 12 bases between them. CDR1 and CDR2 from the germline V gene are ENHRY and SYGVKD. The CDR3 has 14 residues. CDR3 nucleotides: TGTGCCATCAGTGAGTTGGGGGAGGACGACGAGCAGTACTTC. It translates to CAISELGEDDEQYF.

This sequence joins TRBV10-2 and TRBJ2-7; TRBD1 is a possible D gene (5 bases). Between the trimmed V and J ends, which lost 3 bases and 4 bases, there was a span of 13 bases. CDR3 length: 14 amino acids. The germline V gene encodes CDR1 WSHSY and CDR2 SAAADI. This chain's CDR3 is CASSDPDKAYEQYF. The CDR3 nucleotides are TGCGCCAGCAGTGATCCGGACAAGGCATACGAGCAGTACTTC.

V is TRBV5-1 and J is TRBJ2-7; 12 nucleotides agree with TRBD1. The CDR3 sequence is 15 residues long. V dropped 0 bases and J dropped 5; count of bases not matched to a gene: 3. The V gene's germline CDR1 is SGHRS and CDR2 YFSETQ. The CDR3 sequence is CASSLGGQGANEQYF. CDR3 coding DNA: TGCGCCAGCAGCTTGGGGGGACAGGGGGCTAACGAGCAGTACTTC.

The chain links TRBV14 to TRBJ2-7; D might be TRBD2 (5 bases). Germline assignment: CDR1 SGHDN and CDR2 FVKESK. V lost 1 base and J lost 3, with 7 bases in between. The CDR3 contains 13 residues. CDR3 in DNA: TGTGCCAGCAGCCAAGGGGCGGGCTACGAGCAGTACTTC. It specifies CASSQGAGYEQYF. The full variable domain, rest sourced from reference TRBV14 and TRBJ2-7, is EAGVTQFPSHSVIEKGQTVTLRCDPISGHDNLYWYRRVMGKEIKFLLHFVKESKQDESGMPNNRFLAERTGGTYSTLKVQPAELEDSGVYFCASSQGAGYEQYFGPGTRLTVT.

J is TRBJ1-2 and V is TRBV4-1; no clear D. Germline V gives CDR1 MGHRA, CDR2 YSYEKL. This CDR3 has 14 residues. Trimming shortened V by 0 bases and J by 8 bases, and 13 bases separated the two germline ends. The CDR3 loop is CASSQDSAVIGYTF. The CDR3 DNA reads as TGCGCCAGCAGCCAAGATTCGGCGGTCATCGGCTACACCTTC.